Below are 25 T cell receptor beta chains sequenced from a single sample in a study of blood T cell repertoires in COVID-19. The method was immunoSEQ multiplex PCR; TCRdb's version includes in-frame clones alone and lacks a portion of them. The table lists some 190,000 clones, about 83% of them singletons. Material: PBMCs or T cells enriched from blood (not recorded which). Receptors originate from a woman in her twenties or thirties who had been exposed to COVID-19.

The CDR3 protein is CASSVGSGEVGNEQFF. The CDR3 nucleotides read TGTGCCAGCAGCGTAGGGTCCGGGGAGGTTGGCAATGAGCAGTTCTTC. The chain links TRBV9 to TRBJ2-1, with D tentatively TRBD2 (6 bases). V lost 0 bases and J lost 6, with 16 bases in between. Germline CDR1 reads SGDLS; CDR2 reads YYNGEE. There are 16 residues in the CDR3.

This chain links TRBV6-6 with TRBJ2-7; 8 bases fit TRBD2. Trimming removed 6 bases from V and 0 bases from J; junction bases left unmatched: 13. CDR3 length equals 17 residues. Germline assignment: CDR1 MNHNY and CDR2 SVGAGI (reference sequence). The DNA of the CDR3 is TGTGCCAGCAGCCGACGACCATCAGCGGGGGCCTCCTACGAGCAGTACTTC. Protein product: CASSRRPSAGASYEQYF.

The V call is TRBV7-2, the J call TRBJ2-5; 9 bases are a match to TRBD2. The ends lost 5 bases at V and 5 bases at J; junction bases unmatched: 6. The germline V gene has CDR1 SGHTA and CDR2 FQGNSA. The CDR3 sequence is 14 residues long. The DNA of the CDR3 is TGTGCCAGCAGCGAAATTACTAGCGGGGAGACCCAGTACTTC. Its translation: CASSEITSGETQYF.

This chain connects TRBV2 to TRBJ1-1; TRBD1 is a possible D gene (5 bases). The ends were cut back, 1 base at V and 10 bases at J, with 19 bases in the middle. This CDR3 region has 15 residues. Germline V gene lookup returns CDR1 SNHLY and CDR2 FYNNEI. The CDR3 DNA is TGTGCCAGCAGTGAAGTGACGTCCCTAGGGGAGGGAGCTTTCTTT. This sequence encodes CASSEVTSLGEGAFF.

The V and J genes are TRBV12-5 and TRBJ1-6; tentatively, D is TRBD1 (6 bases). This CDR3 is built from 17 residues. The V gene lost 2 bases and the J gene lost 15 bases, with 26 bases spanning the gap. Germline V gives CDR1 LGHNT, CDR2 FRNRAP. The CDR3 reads CASGLSTKGEFERGLHF. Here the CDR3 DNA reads TGTGCTAGTGGTTTGTCCACGAAGGGGGAGTTCGAGCGGGGCCTCCACTTT.

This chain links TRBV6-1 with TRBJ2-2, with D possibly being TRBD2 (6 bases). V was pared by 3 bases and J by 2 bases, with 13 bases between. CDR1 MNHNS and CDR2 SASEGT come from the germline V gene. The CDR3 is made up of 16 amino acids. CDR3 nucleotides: TGTGCCAGCAGTGACCTTGGGAGGACCAACACCGGGGAGCTGTTTTTT. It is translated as CASSDLGRTNTGELFF.

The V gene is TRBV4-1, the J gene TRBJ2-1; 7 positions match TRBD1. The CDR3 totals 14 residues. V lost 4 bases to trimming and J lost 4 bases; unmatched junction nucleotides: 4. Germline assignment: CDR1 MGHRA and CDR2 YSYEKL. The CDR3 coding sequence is TGCGCCAGCAGCCTCGAGGGACAGTACAATGAGCAGTTCTTC. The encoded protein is CASSLEGQYNEQFF.

As DNA, the CDR3 is TGTGCCAGCAGCCCCAGACCGAGCGGGGGCACAGATACGCAGTATTTT. Translation: CASSPRPSGGTDTQYF. This chain uses TRBV7-3 with TRBJ2-3; TRBD2 matches at 7 bases. With V trimmed by 5 bases and J by 1 base, 9 bases remained unmatched. This CDR3 region has 16 residues. Germline CDR1 is SGHTA and CDR2 is FQGTGA.

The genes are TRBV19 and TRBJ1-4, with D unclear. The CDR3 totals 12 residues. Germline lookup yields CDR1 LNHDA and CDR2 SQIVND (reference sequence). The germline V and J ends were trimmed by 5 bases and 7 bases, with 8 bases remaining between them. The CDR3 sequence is CASSPRAEKLFF. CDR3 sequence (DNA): TGTGCCAGTAGTCCGAGAGCTGAAAAACTGTTTTTT.

The CDR3 region is CASSQIGGQYEQYF. The CDR3 DNA follows: TGCGCCAGCAGCCAGATAGGAGGGCAATACGAGCAGTACTTC. The V and J genes are TRBV4-1 and TRBJ2-7, with a tentative D call TRBD2 (6 bases). This CDR3 region has 14 residues. V dropped 3 bases and J dropped 4 bases, with 13 bases sitting between them. The germline V gene has CDR1 MGHRA and CDR2 YSYEKL.

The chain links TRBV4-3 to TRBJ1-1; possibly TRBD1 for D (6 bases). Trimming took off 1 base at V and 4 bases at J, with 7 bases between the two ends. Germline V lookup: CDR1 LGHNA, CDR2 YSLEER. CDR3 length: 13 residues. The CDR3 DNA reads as TGCGCCAGCAGCCAAGCAGGGGTCACTGAAGCTTTCTTT. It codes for CASSQAGVTEAFF.

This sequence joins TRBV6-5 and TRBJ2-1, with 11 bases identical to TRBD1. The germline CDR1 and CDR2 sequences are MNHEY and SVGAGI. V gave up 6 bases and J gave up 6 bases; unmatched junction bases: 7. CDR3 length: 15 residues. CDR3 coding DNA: TGTGCCAGCAGCCACGGACAGGGGGCGGGCAATGAGCAGTTCTTC. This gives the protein CASSHGQGAGNEQFF.

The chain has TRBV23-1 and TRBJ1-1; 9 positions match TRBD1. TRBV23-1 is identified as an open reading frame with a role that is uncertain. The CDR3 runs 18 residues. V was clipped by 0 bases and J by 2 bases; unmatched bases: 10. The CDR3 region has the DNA TGCGCCAGCAGTCAATCTTATGGACAGGGGCATCGTAACACTGAAGCTTTCTTT. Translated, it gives CASSQSYGQGHRNTEAFF.

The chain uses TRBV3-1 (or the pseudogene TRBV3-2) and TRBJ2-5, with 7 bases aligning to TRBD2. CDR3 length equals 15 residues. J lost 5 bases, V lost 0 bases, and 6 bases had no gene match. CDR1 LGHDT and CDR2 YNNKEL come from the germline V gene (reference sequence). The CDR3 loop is CASSQDLGGGETQYF. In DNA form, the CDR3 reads TGTGCCAGCAGCCAAGACCTCGGGGGAGGGGAGACCCAGTACTTC.

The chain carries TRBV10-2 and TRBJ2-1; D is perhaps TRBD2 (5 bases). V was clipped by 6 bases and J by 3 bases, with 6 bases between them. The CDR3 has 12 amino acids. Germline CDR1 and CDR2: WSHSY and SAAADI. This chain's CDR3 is CASSGDYNEQFF. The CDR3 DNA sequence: TGCGCCAGCAGCGGGGACTACAATGAGCAGTTCTTC.

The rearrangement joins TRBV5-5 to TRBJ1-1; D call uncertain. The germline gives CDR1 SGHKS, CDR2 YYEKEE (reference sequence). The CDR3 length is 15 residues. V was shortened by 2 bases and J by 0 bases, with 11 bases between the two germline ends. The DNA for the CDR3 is TGTGCCAGCAGCTTCAGGTTCGTGCTGAACACTGAAGCTTTCTTT. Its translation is CASSFRFVLNTEAFF.

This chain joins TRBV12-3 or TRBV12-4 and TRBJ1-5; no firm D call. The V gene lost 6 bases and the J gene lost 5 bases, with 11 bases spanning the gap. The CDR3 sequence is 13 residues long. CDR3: CASSNYLDQPQHF. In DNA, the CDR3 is TGTGCCAGCAGCAACTATTTGGATCAGCCCCAGCATTTT.

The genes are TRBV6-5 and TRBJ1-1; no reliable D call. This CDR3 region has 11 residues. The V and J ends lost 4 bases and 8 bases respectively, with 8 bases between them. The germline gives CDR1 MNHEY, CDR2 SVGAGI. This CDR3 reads CASSFHSEAFF. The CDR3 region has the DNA TGTGCCAGCAGTTTCCACTCCGAAGCTTTCTTT.

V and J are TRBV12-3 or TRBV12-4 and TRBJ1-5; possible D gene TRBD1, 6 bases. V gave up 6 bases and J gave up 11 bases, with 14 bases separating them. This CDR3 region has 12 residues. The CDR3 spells CASSPGQPSQHF. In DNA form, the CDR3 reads TGTGCCAGCAGCCCCGGACAGCCGTCCCAGCATTTT.

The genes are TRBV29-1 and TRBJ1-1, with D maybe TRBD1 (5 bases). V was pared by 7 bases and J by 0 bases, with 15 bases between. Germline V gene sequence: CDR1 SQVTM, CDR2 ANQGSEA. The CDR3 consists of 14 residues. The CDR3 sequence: CSGPGGYMNTEAFF. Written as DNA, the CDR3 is TGCAGCGGCCCCGGGGGGTACATGAACACTGAAGCTTTCTTT.

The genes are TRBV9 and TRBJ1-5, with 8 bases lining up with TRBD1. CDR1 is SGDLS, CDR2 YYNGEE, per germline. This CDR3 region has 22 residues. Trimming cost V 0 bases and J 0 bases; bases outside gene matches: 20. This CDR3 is CASSVGVTGEPSSLYSNQPQHF. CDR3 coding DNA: TGTGCCAGCAGCGTAGGAGTGACAGGGGAACCGTCCTCTTTGTATAGCAATCAGCCCCAGCATTTT.

The CDR3: CASSEPGSGNTIYF. For the CDR3, the DNA is TGTGCCAGCAGTGAACCGGGCTCTGGAAACACCATATATTTT. This chain links TRBV16 with TRBJ1-3, with D hard to call. The CDR3 has 14 amino acids. V was trimmed by 6 bases and J by 0 bases, leaving 9 bases between them. Germline assignment: CDR1 KGHSY and CDR2 FQNENV.

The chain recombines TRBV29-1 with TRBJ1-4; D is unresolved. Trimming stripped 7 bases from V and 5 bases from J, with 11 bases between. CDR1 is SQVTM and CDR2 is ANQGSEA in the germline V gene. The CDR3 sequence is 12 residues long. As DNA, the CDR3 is TGCAGCGCTGTAACTTCAAATGAAAAACTGTTTTTT. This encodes CSAVTSNEKLFF.

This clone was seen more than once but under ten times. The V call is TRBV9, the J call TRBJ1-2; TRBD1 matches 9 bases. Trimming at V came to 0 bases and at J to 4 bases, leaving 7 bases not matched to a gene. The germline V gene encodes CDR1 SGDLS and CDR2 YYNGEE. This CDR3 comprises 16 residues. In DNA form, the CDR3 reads TGTGCCAGCAGCGTAGCCGGGGGACAGGGACTCTATGGCTACACCTTC. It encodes CASSVAGGQGLYGYTF.

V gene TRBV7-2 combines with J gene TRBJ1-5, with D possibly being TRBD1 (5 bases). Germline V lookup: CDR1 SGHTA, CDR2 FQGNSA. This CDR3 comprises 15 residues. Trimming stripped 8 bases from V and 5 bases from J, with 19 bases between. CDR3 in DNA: TGTGCCAGCGGGCGGACACTCGGAGGGGATCAGCCCCAGCATTTT. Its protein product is CASGRTLGGDQPQHF. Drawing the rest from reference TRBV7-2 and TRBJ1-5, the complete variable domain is GAGVSQSPSNKVTEKGKDVELRCDPISGHTALYWYRQSLGQGLEFLIYFQGNSAPDKSGLPSDRFSAERTGGSVSTLTIQRTQQEDSAVYLCASGRTLGGDQPQHFGDGTRLSIL.